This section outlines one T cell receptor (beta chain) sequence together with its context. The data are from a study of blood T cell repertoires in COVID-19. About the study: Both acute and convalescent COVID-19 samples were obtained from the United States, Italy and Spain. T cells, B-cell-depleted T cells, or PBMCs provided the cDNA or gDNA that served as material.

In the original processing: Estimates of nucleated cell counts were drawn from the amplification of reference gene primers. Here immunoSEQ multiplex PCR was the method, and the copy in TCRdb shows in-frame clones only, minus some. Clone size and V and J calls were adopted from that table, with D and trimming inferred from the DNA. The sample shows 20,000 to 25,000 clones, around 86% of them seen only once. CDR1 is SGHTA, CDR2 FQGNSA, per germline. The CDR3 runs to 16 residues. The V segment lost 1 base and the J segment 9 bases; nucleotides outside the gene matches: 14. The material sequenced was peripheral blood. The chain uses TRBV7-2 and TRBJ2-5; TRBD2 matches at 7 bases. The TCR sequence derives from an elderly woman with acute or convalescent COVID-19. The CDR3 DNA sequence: TGTGCCAGCAGCTTAGGAGGCGCGGGAGTAGGTTTCGCCCAGTACTTC. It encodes CASSLGGAGVGFAQYF.